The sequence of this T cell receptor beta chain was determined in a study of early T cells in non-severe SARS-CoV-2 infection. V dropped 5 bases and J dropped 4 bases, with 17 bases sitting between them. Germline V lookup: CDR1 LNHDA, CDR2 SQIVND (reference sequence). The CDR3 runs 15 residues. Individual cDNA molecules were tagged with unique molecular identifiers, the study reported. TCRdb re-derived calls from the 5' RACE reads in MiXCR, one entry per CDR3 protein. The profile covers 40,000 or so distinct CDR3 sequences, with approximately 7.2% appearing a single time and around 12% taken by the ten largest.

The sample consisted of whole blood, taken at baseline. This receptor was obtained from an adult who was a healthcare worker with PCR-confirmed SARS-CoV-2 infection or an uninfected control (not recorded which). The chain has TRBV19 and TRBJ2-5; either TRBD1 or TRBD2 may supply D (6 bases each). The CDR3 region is CASSAGPTGRETQYF. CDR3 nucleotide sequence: TGTGCCAGTAGTGCGGGACCTACAGGGAGAGAGACCCAGTACTTC.